The entry below gives a single T cell receptor (beta chain) sequence along with its context. Its specificity is not known. This record belongs to a study of PD-1 blockade in classical Hodgkin lymphoma. Study observations and caveats: Complete responders' baseline diversity resembled that of newly diagnosed patients. Initiation of nivolumab under 1 year after ASCT led to exclusion of patients. CD4+ TCR diversity, unlike CD8+, rose significantly by C4D1.

Germline assignment: CDR1 SGHTA and CDR2 FQGNSA. V lost 0 bases to trimming and J lost 5 bases, with 13 bases between them. This CDR3 has 15 residues. Assay: immunoSEQ multiplex PCR; the TCRdb copy retains only in-frame clones and omits some. The sample holds over 80,000 clones, roughly 73% seen once. The time point is: cycle 4 day 1 (C4D1), after 5 to 7 weeks of nivolumab. All the patients suffered relapse after autologous stem cell transplantation, and brentuximab vedotin exposure differed. The source is a human donor with classical Hodgkin lymphoma. Sequences were derived from peripheral blood mononuclear cells (PBMCs), sampled before the fourth cycle of nivolumab. The chain uses TRBV7-2 and TRBJ1-1; D possibly corresponds to TRBD1 (6 bases). CDR3 protein: CASSLAQGGYTEAFF. In DNA, the CDR3 is TGTGCCAGCAGCTTAGCACAGGGTGGGTATACTGAAGCTTTCTTT.